A single sample gave rise to the 17 T cell receptor beta chains below, sequenced in a study of blood T cell repertoires in COVID-19. The repertoire was sequenced with immunoSEQ multiplex PCR; TCRdb's copy has only in-frame clones and lacks some. The repertoire holds 210,000 or so clones, with approximately 90% as singletons. The source material was PBMCs or T cells enriched from blood (not recorded which). The receptor source for this set is a man aged 30 to 39 who had recovered from COVID-19.

The genes are TRBV6-5 and TRBJ2-2; D is ambiguous. The length of the CDR3 is 16 residues. In germline, CDR1 is MNHEY, CDR2 SVGAGI. The ends were cut back, 0 bases at V and 1 base at J, with 9 bases in the middle. CDR3 sequence: CASSYSAIGNTGELFF. CDR3 sequence (DNA): TGTGCCAGCAGTTACTCAGCTATCGGGAACACCGGGGAGCTGTTTTTT.

The CDR3 coding sequence is TGCGCCAGCAGTGAGTCACAGGGTCTTAGGGACTATGGCTACACCTTC. Its protein product is CASSESQGLRDYGYTF. This sequence joins TRBV10-2 and TRBJ1-2; a weak D match, TRBD1 (6 bases). Deletions cut 0 bases from V and 3 bases from J, with 14 bases between. The V gene's germline CDR1 is WSHSY and CDR2 SAAADI. This CDR3 comprises 16 residues.

The chain carries TRBV7-2 and TRBJ2-2; D not certain. Trimming shortened V by 2 bases and J by 6 bases, and 13 bases separated the two germline ends. Germline assignment: CDR1 SGHTA and CDR2 FQGNSA. The CDR3 is 15 amino acids. For the CDR3, the DNA is TGTGCCAGCAGCTTACGCCCGATAGTTCCCGGGGAGCTGTTTTTT. It translates to CASSLRPIVPGELFF.

This clone was observed a single time. The V and J genes are TRBV5-4 and TRBJ2-7; TRBD2 aligns across 8 bases. The CDR3 spans 12 residues. From germline, CDR1 is SGHNT and CDR2 YYREEE (reference sequence). Trimming took 4 bases from V and 11 from J; bases not matched to a gene: 8. As DNA, the CDR3 is TGTGCCAGCAGCCCCACTAGCGGACTAGAGTACTTC. It is translated as CASSPTSGLEYF.

This sequence joins TRBV29-1 and TRBJ1-2; TRBD1 matches 9 bases. The V segment lost 4 bases and the J segment 5 bases; nucleotides outside the gene matches: 11. The CDR3 loop spans 15 amino acids. Per germline, CDR1 SQVTM and CDR2 ANQGSEA. The CDR3 protein is CSVVGYRGRLYGYTF. The DNA of the CDR3 is TGCAGCGTTGTGGGATACAGGGGGCGCTTGTATGGCTACACCTTC.

The rearrangement uses TRBV19 and TRBJ1-5; D ambiguous. With 4 bases removed from V and 0 bases from J, the gap between germline ends came to 10 bases. Germline assignment: CDR1 LNHDA and CDR2 SQIVND (reference sequence). The CDR3 has 15 amino acids. The CDR3 is CASSRVGDSNQPQHF. CDR3 sequence (DNA): TGTGCCAGTAGTAGGGTCGGAGATAGCAATCAGCCCCAGCATTTT.

The chain combines TRBV19 with TRBJ2-6; TRBD2 is a possible D gene (5 bases). From germline, CDR1 is LNHDA and CDR2 SQIVND (reference sequence). The CDR3 sequence is 14 residues long. Trimming removed 8 bases from V and 0 bases from J, with 8 bases in between. In DNA form, the CDR3 reads TGTGCCAGTCAGGAGGTCTCTGGGGCCAACGTCCTGACTTTC. Protein sequence: CASQEVSGANVLTF.

CDR3 amino acids: CASSPLQGAASPLHF. In nucleotides, the CDR3 is TGTGCCAGCAGCCCACTCCAGGGGGCTGCCTCACCCCTCCACTTT. This chain connects TRBV14 to TRBJ1-6; 8 positions match TRBD1. The V gene end was trimmed by 4 bases and the J gene end by 10 bases; junction bases not matched to a gene: 9. The CDR3 spans 15 residues. Germline V gene data show CDR1 as SGHDN and CDR2 as FVKESK.

With respect to this clone: The same CDR3 is also encoded by other DNA sequences in this sample. This sequence joins TRBV6-5 and TRBJ1-1; D gene ambiguous. The V end was cut by 0 bases, the J end by 1 base, with 3 bases between. Looked up from germline, CDR1 is MNHEY and CDR2 is SVGAGI. The CDR3 has 13 residues. CDR3 loop: CASSYSRNTEAFF. CDR3 bases: TGTGCCAGCAGTTACTCTAGGAACACTGAAGCTTTCTTT.

J is TRBJ1-2 and V is TRBV19; 9 nucleotides agree with TRBD1. From germline, CDR1 is LNHDA and CDR2 SQIVND (reference sequence). V lost 5 bases to trimming and J lost 4 bases; unmatched junction nucleotides: 14. This CDR3 comprises 17 residues. DNA for the CDR3: TGTGCCAGTAGTGCACCACCGGGACAGGGTGAGGGCTATGGCTACACCTTC. It yields the protein CASSAPPGQGEGYGYTF.

The CDR3 bases are TGTGCCACCTTGGCGGGAGACAATGAGCAGTTCTTC. This translates into CATLAGDNEQFF. V usage is TRBV6-5 and J usage is TRBJ2-1; 7 bases are a match to TRBD2. V was pared by 10 bases and J by 5 bases, with 5 bases of the junction left unmatched. CDR3 length: 12 amino acids. The germline gives CDR1 MNHEY, CDR2 SVGAGI.

The chain recombines TRBV7-2 with TRBJ1-5; no reliable D call. The CDR3 extends over 19 amino acids. Trimming cost V 2 bases and J 1 base, with 21 bases left between them. From germline, CDR1 is SGHTA and CDR2 FQGNSA. CDR3 loop: CASSLSGGPSGRSNQPQHF. The DNA for the CDR3 is TGTGCCAGCAGCTTATCCGGTGGGCCATCGGGGAGGAGCAATCAGCCCCAGCATTTT.

The chain joins TRBV23-1 to TRBJ2-3; D not certain. TRBV23-1 is placed among ORFs of uncertain function. V was cut by 1 base and J by 5 bases, with 13 bases left in between. The length of the CDR3 is 15 residues. The CDR3 spells CASSQYLPYLDTQYF. In nucleotides, the CDR3 is TGCGCCAGCAGTCAATACCTCCCATACTTAGATACGCAGTATTTT.

The V call is TRBV7-2, the J call TRBJ2-7; D unresolved. CDR3 size: 15 residues. V lost 2 bases, J lost 2 bases, and 13 bases lay in between. Germline V gene data show CDR1 as SGHTA and CDR2 as FQGNSA. CDR3 amino acids: CASSLSSRYAYEQYF. The CDR3 DNA reads TGTGCCAGCAGCTTATCTTCGAGGTATGCCTACGAGCAGTACTTC.

The chain links TRBV28 to TRBJ1-2; 8 bases line up with TRBD1. The germline V gene encodes CDR1 MDHEN and CDR2 SYDVKM. Losses at the gene ends were 0 bases for V and 6 bases for J; bases not matched to a gene: 9. There are 16 residues in the CDR3. CDR3 bases: TGTGCCAGCAGTTTATGGGGACAGGAGCCTGGAGATGGCTACACCTTC. Protein sequence: CASSLWGQEPGDGYTF.

The rearrangement joins TRBV30 to TRBJ1-6; D is unclear. Germline V CDR1 and CDR2: GTSNPN, SVGIG (reference sequence). The CDR3 length is 15 residues. V gave up 2 bases and J gave up 8 bases, with 16 bases separating them. The DNA of the CDR3 is TGTGCCTGGAGTATAACAGACCCAGGTCATTCACCCCTCCACTTT. This gives the protein CAWSITDPGHSPLHF.

The rearrangement joins TRBV7-2 to TRBJ2-3, with D possibly matching TRBD2 (6 bases). The germline CDR1 and CDR2 sequences are SGHTA and FQGNSA. There are 12 residues in the CDR3. The V and J ends lost 6 bases and 4 bases respectively, with 8 bases between them. The CDR3 bases are TGTGCCAGCAGGTCTAGCGCAGATACGCAGTATTTT. Translating gives CASRSSADTQYF.